This TCR beta chain was captured by sequencing in a study of Ad26.COV2.S vaccination and SARS-CoV-2 variants. Study conclusions and caveats: Substantial breadth was reportedly displayed by spike-specific CD8+ and CD4+ T cell responses after vaccination. Vaccine recipients had higher spike-specific TCR breadth than placebo recipients.

As to this clone: What it binds is not known.

Using immunoSEQ multiplex PCR, the repertoire was profiled, and TCRdb retains in-frame clones only, with some absent. This table holds about 280,000 clones, approximately 87% found once. Germline V lookup: CDR1 KGHSH, CDR2 LQKENI. This CDR3 is built from 14 residues. V was trimmed by 3 bases and J by 1 base, leaving 9 bases between them. Described treatment: 19 received Ad26.COV2.S at low or high dose, single or two shots; several received placebo; per-sample allocation not given. Samples came from day 63 after the first vaccine or placebo injection. The rearrangement uses TRBV18 and TRBJ2-5; D is possibly TRBD1 (6 bases). The sequencing here drew on peripheral blood, taken in a trial of Ad26.COV2.S vaccine versus placebo. This sequence originates from a person between 18 and 59 years old who received the Ad26.COV2.S COVID-19 vaccine or a placebo. The CDR3 protein is CASSPGAIQETQYF. DNA for the CDR3: TGTGCCAGCTCACCGGGGGCTATCCAAGAGACCCAGTACTTC.